Below, 31 T cell receptor beta chains from the same sample are listed, as sequenced in a study of CD8+ T cells in alopecia areata (dated by TCRdb to between 2018 and 2020). To prepare the library, the immunoSEQ multiplex PCR assay was applied. RNA was extracted from all samples and reverse transcribed into cDNA as template for TCR sequencing. The immuneACCESS repertoire file appears here via TCRdb, limited to in-frame rearrangements. These files lack a portion of the clones; in checked studies, under half of the deficit traces to unresolved V genes, and the cause of the others is not known. The sample yields some 170,000 clones; 50% to 70% were counted once. Jointly, the top ten make up roughly 14% of the sample. This sample's time point label indicates: baseline before oral tofacitinib. The sample was CD4+ T cells sorted from blood, taken at week 0. Every receptor here comes from a human donor with alopecia areata.

The chain carries TRBV15 and TRBJ1-6; D is uncertain. The V and J ends lost 0 bases and 10 bases respectively, with 13 bases between them. The V gene's germline CDR1 is LNHNV and CDR2 YYDKDF (reference sequence). This CDR3 region has 15 residues. This CDR3 is CATSRDLHKGSPLHF. CDR3 DNA: TGTGCCACCAGCAGAGATCTACATAAGGGCTCACCCCTCCACTTT. Supplemented by reference TRBV15 and TRBJ1-6, the full variable domain reads DAMVIQNPRYQVTQFGKPVTLSCSQTLNHNVMYWYQQKSSQAPKLLFHYYDKDFNNEADTPDNFQSRRPNTSFCFLDIRSPGLGDTAMYLCATSRDLHKGSPLHFGNGTRLTVT.

The V and J genes are TRBV4-2 and TRBJ1-2, with TRBD1 matching 11 bases. There are 19 residues in the CDR3. Per the germline V gene, CDR1 is LGHNA and CDR2 is YNFKEQ. The V gene end was trimmed by 0 bases and the J gene end by 4 bases; junction bases not matched to a gene: 13. CDR3 amino acids: CASSQDRVFGQGAGYGYTF. CDR3 DNA sequence: TGTGCCAGCAGCCAAGATCGGGTCTTCGGACAGGGGGCTGGCTATGGCTACACCTTC.

The gene calls are TRBV18 and TRBJ2-5; D gene uncertain. With 0 bases removed from V and 8 bases from J, the gap between germline ends came to 19 bases. Germline lookup yields CDR1 KGHSH and CDR2 LQKENI. The CDR3 is made up of 16 amino acids. CDR3 amino acids: CASSPPSMAISPTQYF. In nucleotides, the CDR3 is TGTGCCAGCTCACCACCCTCGATGGCTATCTCCCCCACCCAGTACTTC.

The chain links TRBV14 to TRBJ1-6; no clear D gene. Trimming took 1 base from V and 10 from J, leaving 8 bases between them. The CDR3 sequence is 13 residues long. Germline values: CDR1 SGHDN, CDR2 FVKESK. The CDR3 sequence is CASSQVQRSPLHF. For the CDR3, the DNA is TGTGCCAGCAGCCAAGTCCAGCGATCACCCCTCCACTTT.

This clone was seen a few times. This chain uses TRBV10-3 with TRBJ2-2, with a possible D match to TRBD1 (6 bases). This CDR3 spans 13 amino acids. From germline, CDR1 is ENHRY and CDR2 SYGVKD. V dropped 6 bases and J dropped 5 bases, with 10 bases sitting between them. The DNA for the CDR3 is TGTGCCATCAGAGCAGGGGTTACCGGGGAGCTGTTTTTT. Translation: CAIRAGVTGELFF.

This clone has just a few counts. The chain recombines TRBV5-1 with TRBJ1-1, with D unclear. The V gene lost 4 bases and the J gene lost 1 base, with 8 bases spanning the gap. The CDR3 loop spans 13 amino acids. The germline gives CDR1 SGHRS, CDR2 YFSETQ. The CDR3 loop reads CASSKRANTEAFF. In DNA form, the CDR3 reads TGCGCCAGCAGCAAGAGAGCGAACACTGAAGCTTTCTTT.

This clone was counted ten times or more. The CDR3 DNA is TGTGCCAGCAGCCAAAGCGGGGCGCTGCTGGATACGCAGTATTTT. It codes for CASSQSGALLDTQYF. V and J are TRBV7-3 and TRBJ2-3; 7 nucleotides agree with TRBD2. This CDR3 has 15 amino acids. CDR1 and CDR2 (germline): SGHTA, FQGTGA. Trimming cost V 5 bases and J 6 bases; bases outside gene matches: 11.

This rearrangement joins TRBV4-2 to TRBJ1-3; D is unclear. The germline V gene encodes CDR1 LGHNA and CDR2 YNFKEQ. The ends were cut back, 0 bases at V and 0 bases at J, with 9 bases in the middle. This CDR3 is built from 16 residues. CDR3 sequence (DNA): TGTGCCAGCAGCCAAGACGCTGCGGCCTCTGGAAACACCATATATTTT. Amino acids: CASSQDAAASGNTIYF.

This chain joins TRBV29-1 and TRBJ2-7; D may be TRBD1 (6 bases). Germline V gene data show CDR1 as SQVTM and CDR2 as ANQGSEA. The CDR3 is 14 amino acids. Trimming removed 7 bases from V and 2 bases from J, with 18 bases in between. DNA of the CDR3: TGCAGCGCCCGAGGGGGTCAGGACACCTACGAGCAGTACTTC. It translates to CSARGGQDTYEQYF.

This clone turned up a few times. This chain joins TRBV5-6 and TRBJ2-5; D remains ambiguous. V was clipped by 5 bases and J by 5 bases, with 7 bases between them. The germline V gene has CDR1 SGHDT and CDR2 YYEEEE. The CDR3 is made up of 11 amino acids. CDR3 bases: TGTGCCAGCAGAGGAGAGGAGACCCAGTACTTC. Encoded protein: CASRGEETQYF.

V is TRBV30 and J is TRBJ1-2; 8 bases are shared with TRBD1. The germline V gene has CDR1 GTSNPN and CDR2 SVGIG (reference sequence). CDR3 length: 13 residues. The V segment lost 5 bases and the J segment 4 bases; nucleotides outside the gene matches: 6. This chain's CDR3 is CAWARGRGYGYTF. As DNA, the CDR3 is TGTGCCTGGGCCAGGGGGCGAGGCTATGGCTACACCTTC.

The rearrangement joins TRBV4-1 to TRBJ2-7; D is perhaps TRBD2 (5 bases). The CDR3 has 17 residues. Germline V gene data show CDR1 as MGHRA and CDR2 as YSYEKL. V was clipped by 4 bases and J by 2 bases, with 21 bases between them. The CDR3 reads CASSPPLAGRTPYEQYF. In nucleotides, the CDR3 is TGCGCCAGCAGCCCTCCCCTTGCGGGCAGGACCCCCTACGAGCAGTACTTC.

This clone was counted a single time. The rearrangement joins TRBV29-1 to TRBJ1-1; 8 positions match TRBD1. This CDR3 contains 13 residues. With 3 bases clipped from V and 5 bases from J, the junction kept 5 bases outside the gene matches. The germline V gene has CDR1 SQVTM and CDR2 ANQGSEA. CDR3 sequence reads: CSVEGRGLTEAFF. The CDR3 coding sequence is TGCAGCGTTGAGGGCAGGGGGCTAACTGAAGCTTTCTTT.

This clone was seen more than once but under ten times. The rearrangement uses TRBV20-1 and TRBJ1-2; D unclear. The V gene's germline CDR1 is DFQATT and CDR2 SNEGSKA (reference sequence). The CDR3 covers 11 residues. CDR3 sequence: CRVGSNYGYTF. For the CDR3, the DNA is TGCAGGGTCGGATCTAACTATGGCTACACCTTC.

The V call is TRBV11-2, the J call TRBJ2-1; the match to TRBD2 covers 10 bases. The CDR3 has 16 amino acids. The junction had 6 bases not matched to a gene; V was cut back by 0 bases and J by 7 bases. Germline loops: CDR1 SGHAT, CDR2 FQNNGV. The CDR3 loop is CASSLDLGSGRNEQFF. The CDR3, as DNA: TGTGCCAGCAGCTTAGATCTTGGTAGCGGGAGGAATGAGCAGTTCTTC.

CDR3 sequence: CSVEGRGETEAFF. CDR3 DNA: TGCAGCGTTGAGGGCAGGGGGGAGACTGAAGCTTTCTTT. The chain has TRBV29-1 and TRBJ1-1; 7 bases fit TRBD1. CDR1 is SQVTM, CDR2 ANQGSEA, per germline. The V segment lost 3 bases and the J segment 5 bases; nucleotides outside the gene matches: 6. This CDR3 spans 13 amino acids.

The chain carries TRBV4-1 and TRBJ1-5; D uncertain. The germline V gene encodes CDR1 MGHRA and CDR2 YSYEKL. The CDR3 extends over 17 amino acids. Trimming took off 0 bases at V and 1 base at J, with 13 bases between the two ends. CDR3 in amino acids: CASSQDPPLASNQPQHF. The CDR3, as DNA: TGCGCCAGCAGCCAAGATCCCCCCTTGGCGAGCAATCAGCCCCAGCATTTT.

As regards this clone: The sample contains more than one DNA sequence encoding this CDR3. This chain links TRBV30 with TRBJ2-7; D unclear. The V end lost 0 bases, the J end lost 3 bases, and 3 bases lay between the germline ends. The CDR3 totals 11 residues. The V gene's germline CDR1 is GTSNPN and CDR2 SVGIG (reference sequence). CDR3 loop: CAWSVSYEQYF. The CDR3, as DNA: TGTGCCTGGAGTGTTAGCTACGAGCAGTACTTC. Full variable domain (outside the CDR3, taken from reference TRBV30 and TRBJ2-7): SQTIHQWPATLVQPVGSPLSLECTVEGTSNPNLYWYRQAAGRGLQLLFYSVGIGQISSEVPQNLSASRPQDRQFILSSKKLLLSDSGFYLCAWSVSYEQYFGPGTRLTVT.

This clone was counted a few times. The chain uses TRBV6-5 and TRBJ2-1; no definite D call. V gave up 4 bases and J gave up 0 bases, with 7 bases separating them. The CDR3 contains 14 residues. The germline gives CDR1 MNHEY, CDR2 SVGAGI. CDR3 bases: TGTGCCAGCAGTTCCCAATTCTCCTACAATGAGCAGTTCTTC. Residues: CASSSQFSYNEQFF.

This clone was detected a few times. The chain is built from TRBV30 and TRBJ2-5; the match to TRBD2 covers 8 bases. Trimming removed 4 bases from V and 5 bases from J; junction bases left unmatched: 15. Germline CDR1 is GTSNPN and CDR2 is SVGIG (reference sequence). The CDR3 totals 16 residues. CDR3 DNA sequence: TGTGCCTGGAATCCGATCGGGGGGGCCGTAGAGGAGACCCAGTACTTC. Encoded protein: CAWNPIGGAVEETQYF.

The genes are TRBV7-9 and TRBJ1-1; no clear D. The ends were cut back, 1 base at V and 6 bases at J, with 9 bases in the middle. The CDR3 has 13 amino acids. CDR1 is SEHNR, CDR2 FQNEAQ, per germline (reference sequence). The CDR3 nucleotides read TGTGCCAGCAGCTTAGATGGGTCTCCTGAAGCTTTCTTT. Protein: CASSLDGSPEAFF.

V usage is TRBV18 and J usage is TRBJ2-7; 7 nucleotides line up with TRBD1. V gave up 6 bases and J gave up 1 base; unmatched junction bases: 3. CDR3 length equals 13 residues. Germline CDR1 and CDR2: KGHSH and LQKENI. The CDR3 DNA reads as TGTGCCAGCTCTCCGACAGGGTCCTACGAGCAGTACTTC. The encoded protein is CASSPTGSYEQYF.

The chain carries TRBV11-2 and TRBJ1-6; 7 nucleotides match TRBD1. Germline loops: CDR1 SGHAT, CDR2 FQNNGV. There are 15 residues in the CDR3. Losses at the gene ends were 5 bases for V and 7 bases for J; bases not matched to a gene: 8. In nucleotides, the CDR3 is TGTGCCAGCAGCGTCATGACAGGGAACAATTCACCCCTCCACTTT. The encoded protein is CASSVMTGNNSPLHF.

J is TRBJ1-2 and V is TRBV30, with unresolved D. Between the trimmed V and J ends, which lost 0 bases and 2 bases, there was a span of 10 bases. The germline V gene has CDR1 GTSNPN and CDR2 SVGIG (reference sequence). The CDR3 totals 14 residues. CDR3 loop: CAWSVSSGNYGYTF. The CDR3 DNA sequence: TGTGCCTGGAGTGTTTCCTCGGGAAACTATGGCTACACCTTC.

This clone was found a few times. A read error may produce the germline difference seen at one junction end. The rearrangement uses TRBV5-1 and TRBJ2-4, with D maybe TRBD2 (6 bases). The CDR3 runs 12 residues. The germline gives CDR1 SGHRS, CDR2 YFSETQ. The CDR3 DNA reads TGCGCCAGCAGCCTCTCGGGAGCCGACAAATTTTTC. Translated, it gives CASSLSGADKFF.

This clone was seen a few times. The CDR3 DNA reads TGTGCCAGCACAGGGGGAGATTCACCCCTCCACTTT. Its protein product is CASTGGDSPLHF. V is TRBV2 and J is TRBJ1-6; 7 nucleotides agree with TRBD1. Per germline, CDR1 SNHLY and CDR2 FYNNEI. V shed 7 bases and J 8 bases; nucleotides not matched to a gene: 2. The CDR3 is made up of 12 amino acids. The full variable domain, with the rest looked up from reference TRBV2 and TRBJ1-6, is EPEVTQTPSHQVTQMGQEVILRCVPISNHLYFYWYRQILGQKVEFLVSFYNNEISEKSEIFDDQFSVERPDGSNFTLKIRSTKLEDSAMYFCASTGGDSPLHFGNGTRLTVT.

The chain uses TRBV29-1 and TRBJ2-1; TRBD2 matches at 11 bases. The CDR3 is 14 residues long. After removal of 7 bases from V and 5 bases from J, the junction contained 7 bases not matched to a gene. CDR1 and CDR2 from the germline V gene are SQVTM and ANQGSEA. CDR3 sequence: CSALPSGGNNEQFF. The DNA of the CDR3 is TGCAGCGCCCTACCTAGCGGGGGGAACAATGAGCAGTTCTTC.

The gene calls are TRBV5-1 and TRBJ2-2; maybe TRBD1 (6 bases). In germline, CDR1 is SGHRS, CDR2 YFSETQ. The V and J ends lost 0 bases and 4 bases respectively, with 13 bases between them. The CDR3 totals 16 residues. The CDR3 region is CASSLEGGFGTGELFF. CDR3 sequence (DNA): TGCGCCAGCAGCTTGGAAGGGGGATTTGGCACCGGGGAGCTGTTTTTT.

This chain connects TRBV10-1 to TRBJ2-1; 12 bases are shared with TRBD2. This CDR3 is 16 amino acids long. CDR1 WNHNN and CDR2 SYGVQD come from the germline V gene (reference sequence). J was trimmed by 7 bases and V by 2 bases; bases with no gene match: 6. The CDR3 protein is CASSESASGGANEQFF. In nucleotides, the CDR3 is TGCGCCAGCAGTGAGAGTGCTAGCGGGGGGGCGAATGAGCAGTTCTTC.

This clone was seen a handful of times. The chain is built from TRBV29-1 and TRBJ2-7; D possibly uses TRBD1 or TRBD2 (5 bases each). Per the germline V gene, CDR1 is SQVTM and CDR2 is ANQGSEA. Trimming pared 6 bases from V and 1 base from J, leaving 10 bases between. CDR3 length: 12 amino acids. CDR3 DNA: TGCAGCGTCCCGGGGCCGTCCTACGAGCAGTACTTC. This encodes CSVPGPSYEQYF.

The chain has TRBV5-1 and TRBJ1-1; D might be TRBD1 (5 bases). Trimming cost V 1 base and J 1 base, with 8 bases left between them. Germline V gene sequence: CDR1 SGHRS, CDR2 YFSETQ. This CDR3 has 14 residues. CDR3 protein: CASSLKGSNTEAFF. The CDR3 region has the DNA TGCGCCAGCAGCTTGAAGGGGTCGAACACTGAAGCTTTCTTT.